This TCR beta chain was retrieved from a study of cytomegalovirus exposure and HLA in healthy donors. Study-wide background: About 85 million unique TCRs from HLA-typed donors were held in an early release of data.

Of note for this clone: Its antigen is as yet unknown.

This PCR relied on a set of 60 Vbeta primers and 13 Jbeta primers. Clones were read by immunoSEQ multiplex PCR, and TCRdb kept only the in-frame ones, dropping some. The sample consists of under 150,000 clones, more than 60% of them appearing once. Whole-study findings and limits: The study flagged about 150 TCR beta chains as cytomegalovirus-associated.

The receptor's source is a woman under 30 in good health and CMV-seronegative. The sample comprised PBMCs.

The CDR3 nucleotides are TGTGCCAGTAGTATCGACAGAGTTGCTAACTATGGCTACACCTTC. It codes for CASSIDRVANYGYTF. The chain carries TRBV19 and TRBJ1-2, with D possibly matching TRBD1 (5 bases). Trimming cost V 3 bases and J 0 bases, with 11 bases left between them. This CDR3 has 15 amino acids. CDR1 and CDR2 (germline): LNHDA, SQIVND (reference sequence).